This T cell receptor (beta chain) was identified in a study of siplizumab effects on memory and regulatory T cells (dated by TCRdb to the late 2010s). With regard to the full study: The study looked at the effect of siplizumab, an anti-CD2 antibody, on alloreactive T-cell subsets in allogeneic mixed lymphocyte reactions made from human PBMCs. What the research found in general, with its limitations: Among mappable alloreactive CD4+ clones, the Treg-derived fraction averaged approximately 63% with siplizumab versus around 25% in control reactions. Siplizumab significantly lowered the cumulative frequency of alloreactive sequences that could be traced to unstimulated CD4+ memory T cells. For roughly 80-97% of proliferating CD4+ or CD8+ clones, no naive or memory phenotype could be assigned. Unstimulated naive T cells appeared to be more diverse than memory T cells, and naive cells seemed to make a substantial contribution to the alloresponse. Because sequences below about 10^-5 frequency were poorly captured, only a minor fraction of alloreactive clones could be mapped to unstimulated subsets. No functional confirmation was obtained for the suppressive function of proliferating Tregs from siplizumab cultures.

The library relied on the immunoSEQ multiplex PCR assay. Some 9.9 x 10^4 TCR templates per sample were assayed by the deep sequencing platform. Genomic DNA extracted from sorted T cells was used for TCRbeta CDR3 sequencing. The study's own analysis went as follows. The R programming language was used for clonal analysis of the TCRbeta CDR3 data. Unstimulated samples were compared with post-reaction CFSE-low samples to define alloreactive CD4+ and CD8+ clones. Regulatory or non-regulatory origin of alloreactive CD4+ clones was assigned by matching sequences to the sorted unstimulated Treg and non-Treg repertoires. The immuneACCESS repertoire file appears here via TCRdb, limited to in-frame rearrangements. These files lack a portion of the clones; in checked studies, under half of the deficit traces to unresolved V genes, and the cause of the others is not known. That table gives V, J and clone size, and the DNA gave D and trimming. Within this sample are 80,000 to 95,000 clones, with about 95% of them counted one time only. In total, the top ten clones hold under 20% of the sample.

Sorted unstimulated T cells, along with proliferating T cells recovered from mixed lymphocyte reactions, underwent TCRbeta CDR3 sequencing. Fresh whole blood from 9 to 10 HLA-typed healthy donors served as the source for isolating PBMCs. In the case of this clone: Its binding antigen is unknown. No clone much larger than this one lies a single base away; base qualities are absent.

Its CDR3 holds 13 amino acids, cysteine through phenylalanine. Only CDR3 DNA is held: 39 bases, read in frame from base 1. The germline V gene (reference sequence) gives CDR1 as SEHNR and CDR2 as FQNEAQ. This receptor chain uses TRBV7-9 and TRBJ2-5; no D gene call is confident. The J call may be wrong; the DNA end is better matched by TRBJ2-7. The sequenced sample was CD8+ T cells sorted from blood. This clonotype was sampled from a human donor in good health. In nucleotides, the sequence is TGTGCCAGCAGCTTAGTCCTACCCCACGAGCAGTACTTC. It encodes CASSLVLPHEQYF.